A few counts support the clone carrying this T cell receptor beta chain. The CDR3 runs to 16 residues. Germline CDR1 and CDR2: LGHNA and YNFKEQ. Losses at the gene ends were 4 bases for V and 4 bases for J; bases not matched to a gene: 9. This specimen comes from a study of blood T cell repertoires in COVID-19. Study context: The United States, Italy and Spain provided the acute and convalescent COVID-19 samples.

How the authors handled the data: Amplified reference gene primers provided the basis for estimating nucleated cell counts. Clones were read by immunoSEQ multiplex PCR, and TCRdb kept only the in-frame ones, dropping some. The DNA gave D and trimming, while V, J and clone size come from that table. The sample includes some 300,000 clones, over 85% of them seen just once. Study members were between about 18 and 100 years old and lived in about two dozen US regions. Sequenced: PBMCs or T cells enriched from blood (not recorded which). V gene TRBV4-2 combines with J gene TRBJ1-3; 8 nucleotides align to TRBD1. This sequence was found in a woman aged 25-40 years who had recovered from COVID-19. CDR3 sequence: CASSPDRGPVGNTIYF. Here the CDR3 DNA reads TGTGCCAGCAGCCCCGACAGGGGTCCGGTAGGAAACACCATATATTTT.